These 20 T cell receptor beta chains share one sample of origin, sequenced in a study of blood T cells in healthy people across ages. Primed by a sample-barcoded 5' primer and a J-beta primer mix, a second PCR proceeded for 7 to 11 cycles. TCRdb re-analysed the 5' RACE reads in MiXCR, keeping a single row per CDR3 protein. The sample includes roughly 2 million distinct CDR3 sequences, around half of them seen just once. Sequenced material: blood. The source is a woman in her forties in good health.

V usage is TRBV20-1 and J usage is TRBJ2-5; D might be TRBD1 (5 bases). This CDR3 has 15 residues. V dropped 5 bases and J dropped 6 bases, with 22 bases sitting between them. CDR1 is DFQATT, CDR2 SNEGSKA, per germline (reference sequence). CDR3 DNA: TGCAGTGCTTCTACCAGGGTCTCCTCTTTGAAGACCCAGTACTTC. Its protein product is CSASTRVSSLKTQYF.

DNA of the CDR3: TGTGCCAGTAGCGGACATGGTTTCACTGAAGCTTTCTTT. Its protein is CASSGHGFTEAFF. The rearrangement links TRBV12-3 or TRBV12-4 to TRBJ1-1; maybe TRBD1 (5 bases). The CDR3 sequence is 13 residues long. Trimming took 9 bases from V and 4 from J, leaving 15 bases between them.

The V and J genes are TRBV4-3 and TRBJ2-1; TRBD2 might be the D (6 bases). V was cut by 4 bases and J by 8 bases, with 12 bases left in between. Germline CDR1 and CDR2: LGHNA and YSLEER. The CDR3 is 13 residues long. This chain's CDR3 is CASSPLRRDEQFF. The CDR3 nucleotides are TGCGCCAGCAGCCCCCTCCGGAGGGATGAGCAGTTCTTC.

The chain is built from TRBV7-2 and TRBJ1-1; TRBD1 might be the D (6 bases). V lost 8 bases and J lost 3, with 13 bases in between. The CDR3 covers 13 residues. Germline V gene sequence: CDR1 SGHTA, CDR2 FQGNSA. CDR3 in DNA: TGTGCCAGCGGGGATCAGGGGTACACTGAAGCTTTCTTT. Protein sequence: CASGDQGYTEAFF.

CDR3 DNA: TGTGCCAGCAGCTTGGGTCAGGTGAGTCAGCCCCAGCATTTT. Its protein is CASSLGQVSQPQHF. This chain connects TRBV5-6 to TRBJ1-5; D remains ambiguous. V dropped 0 bases and J dropped 6 bases, with 10 bases sitting between them. Germline CDR1 is SGHDT and CDR2 is YYEEEE. This CDR3 is built from 14 residues.

The chain employs TRBV27 and TRBJ1-2, with D unresolved. This CDR3 has 16 residues. V dropped 0 bases and J dropped 2 bases, with 13 bases sitting between them. CDR1 and CDR2 from the germline V gene are MNHEY and SMNVEV (reference sequence). CDR3 DNA: TGTGCCAGCAGTTTATCGCCCTTCACAGAGAACTATGGCTACACCTTC. It specifies CASSLSPFTENYGYTF.

The chain's CDR3 is CATSDPSGYNEQYF. The CDR3 DNA reads as TGTGCCACCAGTGATCCTAGCGGGTACAATGAGCAGTACTTC. The chain couples TRBV24-1 to TRBJ2-7, with 8 positions matching TRBD2. This CDR3 contains 14 residues. The V gene end was trimmed by 3 bases and the J gene end by 7 bases; junction bases not matched to a gene: 7. Germline V gives CDR1 KGHDR, CDR2 SFDVKD.

The chain couples TRBV9 to TRBJ2-1; D ambiguous. CDR1 and CDR2 from the germline V gene are SGDLS and YYNGEE. V was pared by 3 bases and J by 10 bases, with 8 bases between. This CDR3 spans 11 amino acids. The CDR3 reads CASSENKEQFF. CDR3 DNA sequence: TGTGCCAGCAGCGAGAATAAGGAGCAGTTCTTC.

This chain connects TRBV28 to TRBJ2-3; D might be TRBD1 or TRBD2, each matching 5 bases. This CDR3 is built from 12 residues. Looked up from germline, CDR1 is MDHEN and CDR2 is SYDVKM. Trimming removed 7 bases at V and 10 bases at J, with 15 bases between. Here the CDR3 DNA reads TGTGCCAGCACCCTTACCCAGGGAGCGCAGTATTTT. As protein: CASTLTQGAQYF.

This clonotype was counted a few times. V usage is TRBV20-1 and J usage is TRBJ2-4, with no clear D. The end of the DNA aligns better with TRBJ2-5, so the J call may be wrong. The CDR3 runs 14 residues. Germline values: CDR1 DFQATT, CDR2 SNEGSKA (reference sequence). In nucleotides, the CDR3 is TGCAGTGCTAGAGATCGGAACCTACGTGGGACCCAGTACTTC. It is translated as CSARDRNLRGTQYF.

This sequence joins TRBV6-1 and TRBJ1-6, with D uncertain. The ends were cut back, 4 bases at V and 7 bases at J, with 11 bases in the middle. Germline loops: CDR1 MNHNS, CDR2 SASEGT. The CDR3 loop spans 14 amino acids. The CDR3 nucleotides are TGTGCCAGCAGTGGAAGGTCTCTAAATTCACCCCTCCACTTT. Protein: CASSGRSLNSPLHF.

This clonotype occurred many times. The chain uses TRBV5-1 and TRBJ2-1; 11 nucleotides align to TRBD2. The germline V gene has CDR1 SGHRS and CDR2 YFSETQ. The CDR3 runs 14 residues. Germline trimming cut 4 bases from V and 5 bases from J; bases unmatched to any gene: 2. The CDR3 loop reads CASSRGLADNEQFF. The DNA of the CDR3 is TGCGCCAGCAGCAGGGGACTAGCGGACAATGAGCAGTTCTTC.

The chain is built from TRBV28 and TRBJ2-1, with D perhaps matching TRBD1 (6 bases). Germline lookup yields CDR1 MDHEN and CDR2 SYDVKM. V was shortened by 6 bases and J by 8 bases, with 14 bases between the two germline ends. The length of the CDR3 is 13 residues. CDR3 sequence (DNA): TGTGCCAGCAGGGTCGGACAGCACGATGAGCAGTTCTTC. Translation gives CASRVGQHDEQFF.

This clonotype was counted a single time. The chain uses TRBV5-1 and TRBJ1-4, with 7 bases identical to TRBD1. The CDR3 runs 15 residues. Per the germline V gene, CDR1 is SGHRS and CDR2 is YFSETQ. Unmatched junction bases numbered 10, after V lost 6 bases and J lost 5 bases. The CDR3 protein is CASKSTGQVNEKLFF. The CDR3 nucleotides are TGCGCCAGCAAATCAACCGGACAGGTCAATGAAAAACTGTTTTTT. Using reference TRBV5-1 and TRBJ1-4 for the parts outside the CDR3, the full variable domain is KAGVTQTPRYLIKTRGQQVTLSCSPISGHRSVSWYQQTPGQGLQFLFEYFSETQRNKGNFPGRFSGRQFSNSRSEMNVSTLELGDSALYLCASKSTGQVNEKLFFGSGTQLSVL.

This chain uses TRBV4-3 with TRBJ2-3; 13 bases agree with TRBD2. The trim removed 0 bases at V and 4 bases at J, leaving 10 bases unmatched. This CDR3 has 19 residues. Germline lookup yields CDR1 LGHNA and CDR2 YSLEER. The CDR3 DNA reads as TGCGCCAGCAGCCAAGATAGCGACGGGACTAGCGGGGAGGCAGATACGCAGTATTTT. Translating it yields CASSQDSDGTSGEADTQYF.

The V gene is TRBV12-3 or TRBV12-4, the J gene TRBJ2-5, with 13 positions matching TRBD2. The CDR3 consists of 19 residues. V dropped 3 bases and J dropped 5; count of bases not matched to a gene: 15. The CDR3 sequence: CASSFPGLAGEQWAETQYF. DNA for the CDR3: TGTGCCAGCAGTTTTCCCGGACTAGCGGGGGAGCAGTGGGCGGAGACCCAGTACTTC.

On this clonotype itself: Germline and junction disagree at one end, which may indicate a read error. This chain connects TRBV5-1 to TRBJ2-1, with 10 bases that match TRBD1. Germline lookup yields CDR1 SGHRS and CDR2 YFSETQ. The CDR3 has 16 residues. The CDR3 reads CASSLGSGTGANGQFF. DNA for the CDR3: TGCGCCAGCAGCTTGGGGTCCGGGACAGGGGCCAATGGGCAGTTCTTC.

This clonotype appeared a few times. The chain links TRBV27 to TRBJ2-3; unclear D gene. Germline loops: CDR1 MNHEY, CDR2 SMNVEV (reference sequence). The CDR3 totals 15 residues. The V and J ends lost 0 bases and 1 base respectively, with 8 bases between them. The CDR3 region is CASSLSNPGTDTQYF. The CDR3 coding sequence is TGTGCCAGCAGTTTATCAAATCCGGGCACAGATACGCAGTATTTT.

In its sample, this clonotype was seen many times. A much larger clonotype is one base distant, so this may be a read error. The rearrangement joins TRBV2 to TRBJ2-7; TRBD1 or TRBD2 may be the D gene (5 bases each). The CDR3 contains 14 residues. The V and J ends lost 4 bases and 5 bases respectively, with 15 bases between them. The germline V gene has CDR1 SNHLY and CDR2 FYNNEI. Here the CDR3 DNA reads TGTGCCAGCAGTGCAACTCAGGGAGCGGACGAGCAGTACTTC. The encoded protein is CASSATQGADEQYF.

This chain connects TRBV11-2 to TRBJ2-7; TRBD2 is a possible D gene (7 bases). The CDR3 is 15 residues long. The V gene's germline CDR1 is SGHAT and CDR2 FQNNGV. V was trimmed by 1 base and J by 2 bases, leaving 12 bases between them. For the CDR3, the DNA is TGTGCCAGCAGCTTAGTGGGGGGGCCAACCTACGAGCAGTACTTC. This sequence encodes CASSLVGGPTYEQYF. Full variable domain (rest looked up from reference TRBV11-2 and TRBJ2-7): EAGVAQSPRYKIIEKRQSVAFWCNPISGHATLYWYQQILGQGPKLLIQFQNNGVVDDSQLPKDRFSAERLKGVDSTLKIQPAKLEDSAVYLCASSLVGGPTYEQYFGPGTRLTVT.